Listed here are 32 T cell receptor beta chains from one sample, sequenced in a study of shared clonotypes between healthy human individuals. The repertoire was sequenced with immunoSEQ multiplex PCR; TCRdb's copy has only in-frame clones and lacks some. Of roughly 2.4 million clones listed, approximately 95% are singletons. Sequenced sample: naive CD4+ T cells sorted from blood. Subset given: CD45RA+ positively selected. The receptors shown here come from a man aged 18 to 29 in good health.

The chain recombines TRBV2 with TRBJ2-7; D gene uncertain. V dropped 6 bases and J dropped 6 bases, with 21 bases sitting between them. Germline V gene sequence: CDR1 SNHLY, CDR2 FYNNEI. The CDR3 has 15 residues. The CDR3 DNA sequence: TGTGCCAGCAGACTCGCGACCGCCATCCCCGGCGAGCAGTACTTC. Translating gives CASRLATAIPGEQYF.

The chain joins TRBV5-6 to TRBJ2-3; a weak D match, TRBD2 (6 bases). In germline, CDR1 is SGHDT, CDR2 YYEEEE. The CDR3 length is 15 residues. Trimming left V 3 bases short and J 0 bases short, with 11 bases between. The CDR3 region has the DNA TGTGCCAGCAGCTCGGGACTTACTAGCACAGATACGCAGTATTTT. Protein product: CASSSGLTSTDTQYF.

This clone was counted only a few times. The chain combines TRBV5-4 with TRBJ1-6; maybe TRBD1 (5 bases). V was clipped by 5 bases and J by 6 bases, with 12 bases between them. Germline CDR1 reads SGHNT; CDR2 reads YYREEE (reference sequence). The CDR3 spans 14 residues. The CDR3 bases are TGTGCCAGCAGAGTCGACAGCATTAATTCACCCCTCCACTTT. Encoded protein: CASRVDSINSPLHF.

This rearrangement joins TRBV12-5 to TRBJ1-1; no clear D gene. Deletions cut 0 bases from V and 6 bases from J, with 17 bases between. The CDR3 consists of 16 residues. Germline assignment: CDR1 LGHNT and CDR2 FRNRAP. Here the CDR3 DNA reads TGTGCTAGTGGTTTGGTTATGTGGGGAGCGTCACCTGAAGCTTTCTTT. It yields the protein CASGLVMWGASPEAFF.

This chain uses TRBV10-3 with TRBJ1-4; D might be TRBD1 (5 bases). CDR3 size: 13 residues. V was pared by 6 bases and J by 6 bases, with 11 bases between. In germline, CDR1 is ENHRY, CDR2 SYGVKD. The CDR3 loop reads CAIRGGMDEKLFF. In nucleotides, the CDR3 is TGTGCCATCAGGGGGGGAATGGATGAAAAACTGTTTTTT.

The chain uses TRBV6-5 and TRBJ1-2, with 8 bases fitting TRBD1. The CDR3 loop spans 13 amino acids. J gave up 4 bases and V 6 bases, and 4 bases lay outside the gene matches. CDR1 and CDR2 (germline): MNHEY, SVGAGI. DNA for the CDR3: TGTGCCAGCAGACAAACAGGGGGCTATGGCTACACCTTC. Its protein is CASRQTGGYGYTF.

This sequence joins TRBV5-1 and TRBJ1-2, with a possible D match to TRBD1 (6 bases). V lost 2 bases and J 2 bases, leaving 10 bases between the germline ends. CDR1 and CDR2 (germline): SGHRS, YFSETQ. The CDR3 contains 14 residues. The CDR3 bases are TGCGCCAGCAGCTTTACGGGGGGCAACTATGGCTACACCTTC. As protein: CASSFTGGNYGYTF.

The V gene is TRBV4-3, the J gene TRBJ1-6, with a tentative D call TRBD1 (5 bases). Germline-derived CDR1 and CDR2 are LGHNA and YSLEER. The CDR3 totals 13 residues. V dropped 5 bases and J dropped 7 bases, with 9 bases sitting between them. The CDR3 loop is CASSNSGNSPLHF. As DNA, the CDR3 is TGCGCCAGCAGCAATTCAGGGAATTCACCCCTCCACTTT.

This clone has only one observation. The chain employs TRBV19 and TRBJ1-1, with 8 positions matching TRBD1. CDR1 LNHDA and CDR2 SQIVND come from the germline V gene (reference sequence). CDR3 size: 14 residues. With 5 bases clipped from V and 4 bases from J, the junction kept 6 bases outside the gene matches. CDR3 DNA sequence: TGTGCCAGTAGTTTCAGGGGGCGCGGCACTGAAGCTTTCTTT. Encoded protein: CASSFRGRGTEAFF.

Concerning this clone itself: Distinct nucleotide sequences in the sample also encode this CDR3. The CDR3 DNA sequence: TGTGCCAGCAGTGAAGAATCTGAAGCTTTCTTT. Translating it yields CASSEESEAFF. V is TRBV6-1 and J is TRBJ1-1; D is unresolved. Trimming pared 1 base from V and 6 bases from J, leaving 3 bases between. CDR3 length: 11 residues. Germline CDR1 reads MNHNS; CDR2 reads SASEGT.

The CDR3 sequence is CASSLDSVWVSSTDTQYF. The CDR3, as DNA: TGTGCCAGCAGCTTAGATTCGGTGTGGGTATCTAGCACAGATACGCAGTATTTT. This sequence joins TRBV7-8 and TRBJ2-3, with D unclear. This CDR3 has 18 residues. The germline V gene has CDR1 SGHVS and CDR2 FQNEAQ. Trimming shortened V by 1 base and J by 0 bases, and 17 bases separated the two germline ends.

V is TRBV27 and J is TRBJ1-2; D remains unclear. Trimming shortened V by 8 bases and J by 7 bases, and 17 bases separated the two germline ends. The V gene's germline CDR1 is MNHEY and CDR2 SMNVEV (reference sequence). The CDR3 is 13 amino acids. The CDR3: CASGYLEVAGYTF. In DNA, the CDR3 is TGTGCCAGCGGTTATCTGGAGGTGGCTGGCTACACCTTC.

This chain links TRBV6-5 with TRBJ1-4; D ambiguous. CDR1 and CDR2 (germline): MNHEY, SVGAGI. The CDR3 contains 15 residues. Trimming removed 0 bases from V and 5 bases from J, with 10 bases in between. The CDR3 region has the DNA TGTGCCAGCAGTTACTCGACACAACAGAATGAAAAACTGTTTTTT. Translating it yields CASSYSTQQNEKLFF.

This chain uses TRBV5-5 with TRBJ1-1, with D perhaps TRBD1 (5 bases). Per germline, CDR1 SGHKS and CDR2 YYEKEE (reference sequence). V lost 1 base, J lost 4 bases, and 11 bases lay in between. The CDR3 is 14 amino acids. The CDR3 spells CASSLSLGGTEAFF. The CDR3, as DNA: TGTGCCAGCAGCTTGTCTCTTGGGGGCACTGAAGCTTTCTTT.

The rearrangement links TRBV5-1 to TRBJ2-3; D ambiguous. Germline loops: CDR1 SGHRS, CDR2 YFSETQ. The CDR3 totals 16 residues. V lost 9 bases, J lost 0 bases, and 20 bases lay in between. CDR3: CATTRSPGPSTDTQYF. CDR3 sequence (DNA): TGCGCCACGACACGGTCCCCTGGCCCTAGCACAGATACGCAGTATTTT. The full variable domain, with the rest looked up from reference TRBV5-1 and TRBJ2-3, is KAGVTQTPRYLIKTRGQQVTLSCSPISGHRSVSWYQQTPGQGLQFLFEYFSETQRNKGNFPGRFSGRQFSNSRSEMNVSTLELGDSALYLCATTRSPGPSTDTQYFGPGTRLTVL.

With respect to this clone: This sample also contains other DNA sequences that code for the same CDR3. The chain carries TRBV6-5 and TRBJ1-5; 10 bases fit TRBD1. V was pared by 4 bases and J by 7 bases, with 4 bases of the junction left unmatched. CDR3 length: 14 residues. Germline loops: CDR1 MNHEY, CDR2 SVGAGI. This chain's CDR3 is CASSSGQGDQPQHF. Here the CDR3 DNA reads TGTGCCAGCAGTTCAGGACAGGGGGACCAGCCCCAGCATTTT.

The chain employs TRBV6-5 and TRBJ1-1; a weak D match, TRBD1 (6 bases). The V end was cut by 1 base, the J end by 1 base, with 10 bases between. The V gene's germline CDR1 is MNHEY and CDR2 SVGAGI. CDR3 length: 15 amino acids. CDR3 region: CASSYFSGANTEAFF. The CDR3 nucleotides are TGTGCCAGCAGTTACTTCTCGGGGGCGAACACTGAAGCTTTCTTT.

The chain uses TRBV6-5 and TRBJ1-1; tentative D call: TRBD1 (6 bases). CDR1 and CDR2 from the germline V gene are MNHEY and SVGAGI. The CDR3 totals 14 residues. V gave up 5 bases and J gave up 3 bases, with 13 bases separating them. CDR3 in amino acids: CASSPSRGYTEAFF. The CDR3, as DNA: TGTGCCAGCAGTCCCTCGAGGGGGTACACTGAAGCTTTCTTT.

The rearrangement joins TRBV9 to TRBJ2-1; 15 bases match TRBD2. Per germline, CDR1 SGDLS and CDR2 YYNGEE. The CDR3 runs to 19 residues. V was clipped by 4 bases and J by 0 bases; unmatched bases: 8. The CDR3 is CASSPRGLAGGLSYNEQFF. Here the CDR3 DNA reads TGTGCCAGCAGCCCGAGGGGACTAGCGGGAGGTCTCTCCTACAATGAGCAGTTCTTC.

The chain is built from TRBV5-5 and TRBJ2-7, with D tentatively TRBD2 (6 bases). The CDR3 is made up of 15 amino acids. Trimming pared 2 bases from V and 0 bases from J, leaving 12 bases between. In germline, CDR1 is SGHKS, CDR2 YYEKEE (reference sequence). The CDR3 is CASSLGDSLSYEQYF. CDR3 DNA sequence: TGTGCCAGCAGCTTAGGGGACTCTCTCTCCTACGAGCAGTACTTC.

The chain couples TRBV5-1 to TRBJ2-5, with a tentative D call TRBD1 (5 bases). Looked up from germline, CDR1 is SGHRS and CDR2 is YFSETQ. This CDR3 has 13 amino acids. The V end was cut by 4 bases, the J end by 1 base, with 8 bases between. The DNA for the CDR3 is TGCGCCAGCAGCCAGGGATTCCAAGAGACCCAGTACTTC. This encodes CASSQGFQETQYF.

This clone came up a few times. V usage is TRBV10-3 and J usage is TRBJ1-5, with TRBD1 matching 9 bases. V lost 4 bases, J lost 6 bases, and 4 bases stayed unmatched. The CDR3 contains 14 residues. CDR1 is ENHRY and CDR2 is SYGVKD in the germline V gene. As DNA, the CDR3 is TGTGCCATCAGTGGGGGACAGGGAGCTCAGCCCCAGCATTTT. The encoded protein is CAISGGQGAQPQHF.

The chain joins TRBV6-5 to TRBJ1-6; 9 bases align to TRBD1. The CDR3 totals 14 residues. CDR1 and CDR2 from the germline V gene are MNHEY and SVGAGI. The trim removed 6 bases at V and 10 bases at J, leaving 7 bases unmatched. Here the CDR3 DNA reads TGTGCCAGCAGACGGACAGGGGTAGAGTCACCCCTCCACTTT. Residues: CASRRTGVESPLHF.

The chain combines TRBV5-1 with TRBJ2-7; 9 positions agree with TRBD1. Per germline, CDR1 SGHRS and CDR2 YFSETQ. The junction had 8 bases not matched to a gene; V was cut back by 4 bases and J by 3 bases. CDR3 length: 15 amino acids. CDR3 amino acids: CASSATGGAFYEQYF. The CDR3 DNA is TGCGCCAGCAGCGCCACAGGGGGCGCTTTCTACGAGCAGTACTTC.

The V and J genes are TRBV4-3 and TRBJ2-5; 8 bases align to TRBD2. Germline V gene data show CDR1 as LGHNA and CDR2 as YSLEER. CDR3 length equals 15 residues. J was trimmed by 5 bases and V by 1 base; bases with no gene match: 6. The CDR3 loop is CASSQGNGLAETQYF. The CDR3 DNA follows: TGCGCCAGCAGCCAAGGGAACGGACTAGCTGAGACCCAGTACTTC.

This sequence joins TRBV4-1 and TRBJ2-1, with 10 bases lining up with TRBD1. Germline V CDR1 and CDR2: MGHRA, YSYEKL. This CDR3 is 15 amino acids long. The trim removed 6 bases at V and 9 bases at J, leaving 11 bases unmatched. The CDR3 sequence is CASSSLRDRGGEQFF. The CDR3 bases are TGCGCCAGCAGTTCACTACGGGACAGGGGCGGTGAGCAGTTCTTC.

This clone was found once. The chain couples TRBV21-1 to TRBJ1-1; TRBD1 is the table's D call and was not checked against the DNA. TRBV21-1 is described as a pseudogene. This CDR3 spans 16 amino acids. The CDR3 sequence is CASSKEWGRANTEAFF. CDR3 DNA: TGTGCCAGCAGCAAAGAATGGGGCAGGGCGAACACTGAAGCTTTCTTT.

The rearrangement uses TRBV7-2 and TRBJ2-6; the D is unclear. Germline V gives CDR1 SGHTA, CDR2 FQGNSA. The CDR3 covers 15 residues. The V and J ends lost 8 bases and 10 bases respectively, with 21 bases between them. CDR3 DNA: TGTGCCAGCGCATCCGAACTTGCTTTGGGGAACGTCCTGACTTTC. Its protein product is CASASELALGNVLTF.

The genes are TRBV6-4 and TRBJ2-6; 10 bases fit TRBD1. After removal of 5 bases from V and 0 bases from J, the junction contained 4 bases not matched to a gene. The V gene's germline CDR1 is MRHNA and CDR2 SNTAGT. The CDR3 contains 17 residues. This chain's CDR3 is CASSRTGGNSGANVLTF. Written as DNA, the CDR3 is TGTGCCAGCAGTAGGACAGGGGGTAACTCTGGGGCCAACGTCCTGACTTTC.

This sequence joins TRBV19 and TRBJ1-4; 7 nucleotides line up with TRBD1. CDR1 LNHDA and CDR2 SQIVND come from the germline V gene (reference sequence). Unmatched junction bases numbered 8, after V lost 7 bases and J lost 3 bases. The CDR3 runs 15 residues. CDR3 in DNA: TGTGCCAGTACAACACAGGGGATGGCTAATGAAAAACTGTTTTTT. It specifies CASTTQGMANEKLFF.

The rearrangement links TRBV9 to TRBJ1-6; D gene ambiguous. V dropped 4 bases and J dropped 10 bases, with 21 bases sitting between them. Looked up from germline, CDR1 is SGDLS and CDR2 is YYNGEE. CDR3 length equals 16 residues. CDR3 DNA: TGTGCCAGCAGCCCTGAGACGTCCCCCCATTGGTCACCCCTCCACTTT. Residues: CASSPETSPHWSPLHF.

J is TRBJ2-7 and V is TRBV15; perhaps TRBD1 as D (7 bases). The V and J ends lost 0 bases and 6 bases respectively, with 18 bases between them. The V gene's germline CDR1 is LNHNV and CDR2 YYDKDF (reference sequence). This CDR3 comprises 16 residues. CDR3 bases: TGTGCCACCAGCAGAGATTCGGAGGGGGCTGGAAGCGAGCAGTACTTC. This encodes CATSRDSEGAGSEQYF.